This T cell receptor (beta chain) emerged from a study of early T cells in non-severe SARS-CoV-2 infection listed by TCRdb under 2021. About the full investigation: Because TCR sequencing was done on bulk RNA from unsorted whole blood, the alpha and beta chains could not be paired.

This clonotype has at least ten counts. Its antigen is currently not known. No qualities accompany the bases; no much larger clone lies one base away. What the authors observed across the whole study: Matching against VDJdb was skewed toward anti-spike CD8 responses, likely underestimated virus-specific expansions, and missed private and CD4 specificities.

This was a case-control study nested in a cohort of healthcare workers in London, UK, who had nasopharyngeal swab PCR tests and blood samples taken every week. Healthcare workers were recruited between 23 and 31 March 2020, during the week of the UK lockdown, and were followed weekly for up to roughly 15 weeks. The trim is 3 bases for V and 6 bases for J, with a gap of 11 bases between the germline ends. Measured from the cysteine to the phenylalanine, the CDR3 is 12 residues long. Only CDR3 DNA is held: 36 bases, read in frame from base 1. The germline V gene (reference sequence) specifies DFQATT as CDR1 and SNEGSKA as CDR2. Library method: 5' RACE. The sample was run on a NextSeq 500. In the TCR library protocol, unique molecular identifiers were attached to individual cDNA molecules to correct for PCR bias and sequencing error. Both TCR alpha and beta chains were sequenced, and tight co-correlation was observed between alpha and beta sequence abundances in each sample. Concerning the study's data processing: Decombinator V4 was used to perform V gene, J gene and CDR3 annotation of TCR sequences. TCRs were defined as expanded if a significant change between any two time points was detected under a Poisson model with p below 0.0001. Abundances of TCRs were expressed as counts per million after normalisation to the total number of TCRs sequenced in each sample. MAIT TCRs were defined by TRAV1-2 paired with TRAJ12, TRAJ20 or TRAJ33, and iNKT TCRs by TRAV10 paired with TRAJ18. A search of VDJdb, accessed on 1 November 2021, was run for TCRs annotated to CMV, EBV and SARS-CoV-2, with TCRs annotated for multiple antigens excluded. Clones were called with MiXCR by TCRdb after fastp trimmed the public reads at Q25, and only in-frame beta chains were retained. Entries are consolidated by CDR3 protein sequence, retaining the most common genes and DNA. The V and J calls, along with clone size, are taken from TCRdb and not from the paper's own processing. For this sample there are about 19,000 distinct CDR3 sequences; around 4.2% appear just once. The top ten hold more than 7% of the sample.

The origin of this receptor is an adult who was a healthcare worker with PCR-confirmed SARS-CoV-2 infection or an uninfected control (not recorded which). The sequencing input was whole blood. The V gene is TRBV20-1 and the J gene is TRBJ1-1; the D gene assignment is ambiguous. The DNA sequence reads TGCAGTGCTAGTGGGCGCCGCGCTGAAGCTTTCTTT. Translation gives CSASGRRAEAFF.